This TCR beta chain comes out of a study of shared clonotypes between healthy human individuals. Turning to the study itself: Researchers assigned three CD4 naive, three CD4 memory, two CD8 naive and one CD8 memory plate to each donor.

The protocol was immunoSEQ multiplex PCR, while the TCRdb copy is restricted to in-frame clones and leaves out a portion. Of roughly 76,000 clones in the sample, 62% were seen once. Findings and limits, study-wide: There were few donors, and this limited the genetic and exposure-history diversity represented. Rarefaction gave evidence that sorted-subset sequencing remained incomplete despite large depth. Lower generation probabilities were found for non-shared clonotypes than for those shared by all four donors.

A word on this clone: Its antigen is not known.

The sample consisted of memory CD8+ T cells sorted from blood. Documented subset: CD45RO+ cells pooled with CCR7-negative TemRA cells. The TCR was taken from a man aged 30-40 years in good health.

CDR3 in amino acids: CASSPPISTGTNYGYTF. CDR3 bases: TGTGCCAGCTCACCACCAATTTCGACAGGGACGAACTATGGCTACACCTTC. V gene TRBV18 combines with J gene TRBJ1-2; 7 bases align to TRBD1. V shed 0 bases, J shed 2 bases, and the junction held 9 bases outside the gene matches. The germline CDR1 and CDR2 sequences are KGHSH and LQKENI. CDR3 length: 17 amino acids.